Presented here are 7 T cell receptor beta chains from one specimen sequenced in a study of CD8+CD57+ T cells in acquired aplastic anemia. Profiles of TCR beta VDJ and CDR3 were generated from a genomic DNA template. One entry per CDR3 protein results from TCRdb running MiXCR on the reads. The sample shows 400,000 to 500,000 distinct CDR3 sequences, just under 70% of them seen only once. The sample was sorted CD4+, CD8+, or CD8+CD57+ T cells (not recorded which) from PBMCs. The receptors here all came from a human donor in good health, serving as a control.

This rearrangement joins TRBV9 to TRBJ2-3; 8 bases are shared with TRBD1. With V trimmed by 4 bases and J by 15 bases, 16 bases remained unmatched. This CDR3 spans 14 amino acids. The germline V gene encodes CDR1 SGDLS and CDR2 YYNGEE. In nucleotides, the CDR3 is TGTGCCAGCAGCCTGACAGGGGTGGACGAGCAGTACTATTTT. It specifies CASSLTGVDEQYYF.

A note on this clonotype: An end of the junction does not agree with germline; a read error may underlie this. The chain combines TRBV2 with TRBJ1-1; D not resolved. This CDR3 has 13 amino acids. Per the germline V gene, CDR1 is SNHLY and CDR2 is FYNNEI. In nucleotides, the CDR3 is TGTGCCAGCCACCAAGCTGAGAATCATCACCAGCACTTT. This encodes CASHQAENHHQHF.

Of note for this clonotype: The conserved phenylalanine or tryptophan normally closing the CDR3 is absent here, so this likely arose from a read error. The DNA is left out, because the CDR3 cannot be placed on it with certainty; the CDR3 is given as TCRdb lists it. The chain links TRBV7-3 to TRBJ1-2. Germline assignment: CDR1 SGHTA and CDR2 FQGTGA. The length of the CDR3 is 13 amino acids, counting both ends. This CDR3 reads CASSEGLTEGNEQ.

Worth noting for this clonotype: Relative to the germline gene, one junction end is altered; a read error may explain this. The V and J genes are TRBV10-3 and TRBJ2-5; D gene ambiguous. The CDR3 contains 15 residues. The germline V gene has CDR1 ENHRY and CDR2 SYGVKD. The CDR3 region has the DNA TGTGCCATCAGTTACCGACGGAGACATCAAGAGACCCAGTATTTC. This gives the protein CAISYRRRHQETQYF.

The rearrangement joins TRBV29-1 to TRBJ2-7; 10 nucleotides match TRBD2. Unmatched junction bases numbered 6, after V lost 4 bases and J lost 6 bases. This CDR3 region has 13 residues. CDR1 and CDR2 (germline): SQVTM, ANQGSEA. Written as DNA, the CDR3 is TGCAGCGTTGGCGGGACTAGCGTTCCCGAGCAGTACTTC. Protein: CSVGGTSVPEQYF.

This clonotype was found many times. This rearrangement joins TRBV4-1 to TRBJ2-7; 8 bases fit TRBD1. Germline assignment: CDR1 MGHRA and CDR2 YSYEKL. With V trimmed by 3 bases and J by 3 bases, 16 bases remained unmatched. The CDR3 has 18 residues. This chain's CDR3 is CASSHEYSGTGVYYEQYF. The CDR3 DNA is TGCGCCAGCAGCCATGAATATTCCGGGACAGGAGTGTACTACGAGCAGTACTTC.

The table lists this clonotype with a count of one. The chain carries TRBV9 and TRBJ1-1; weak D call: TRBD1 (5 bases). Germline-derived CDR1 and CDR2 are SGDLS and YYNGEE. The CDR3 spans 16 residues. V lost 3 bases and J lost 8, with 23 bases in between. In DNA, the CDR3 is TGTGCCAGCAGCGCCGGAGGGACCGTGAGCTCCTACGAAGCTTTCTTT. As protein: CASSAGGTVSSYEAFF. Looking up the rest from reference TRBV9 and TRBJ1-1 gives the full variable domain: DSGVTQTPKHLITATGQRVTLRCSPRSGDLSVYWYQQSLDQGLQFLIQYYNGEERAKGNILERFSAQQFPDLHSELNLSSLELGDSALYFCASSAGGTVSSYEAFFGQGTRLTVV.